This T cell receptor (beta chain) was profiled in a study of Graves' ophthalmopathy and Graves' hyperthyroidism. The CDR3 has 16 amino acids. With 2 bases removed from V and 8 bases from J, the gap between germline ends came to 16 bases. CDR1 and CDR2 from the germline V gene are SGHTA and FQGNSA. PBMCs were obtained from roughly 9 ml of fresh peripheral blood. The TCR beta CDR3 regions underwent amplification from RNA transcripts. Second-round multiplex PCR followed a first-round RT-PCR using HTBI primers. TCRdb reprocessed the multiplex PCR reads with MiXCR, giving one entry per CDR3 protein. The sample consists of about 700,000 distinct CDR3 sequences, around 40% of them appearing once.

Source material: peripheral blood. The receptor's source is an adult man with Graves' ophthalmopathy. The rearrangement joins TRBV7-2 to TRBJ1-6; D possibly corresponds to TRBD1 (5 bases). For the CDR3, the DNA is TGTGCCAGCAGCTTATTTTTCGGGGCCTTGGATTCACCCCTCCACTTT. Translation gives CASSLFFGALDSPLHF.